This T cell receptor beta chain was documented in a study of Graves' ophthalmopathy and Graves' hyperthyroidism. The V gene end was trimmed by 7 bases and the J gene end by 9 bases; junction bases not matched to a gene: 8. CDR1 is LGHNA and CDR2 is YSLEER in the germline V gene. CDR3 length: 15 amino acids. This clonotype has a handful of counts. The antigen is undetermined. Study-wide results and caveats: For separating ophthalmopathy from stable hyperthyroidism, a 13-signature model gave 87.88% sensitivity and around 80% specificity. Most expanded thyroid clonotypes above 0.001 frequency also appeared in blood.

Hyperthyroidism patients, aged 18 to 65, were newly diagnosed, under 2 months' duration. The diagnostic workup employed clinical symptoms, serum thyroxine, TRAb, thyroid ultrasound and orbital computed tomography. RNA served as the template for amplifying TCR beta CDR3 regions. An initial RT-PCR round employing HTBI primers preceded a second-round multiplex PCR. TCRdb ran MiXCR on the multiplex PCR reads and lists one entry per CDR3 protein. There are about 1.1 million distinct CDR3 sequences in the sample; 36% occur only once, and 11% lies in the top ten. The chain joins TRBV4-3 to TRBJ1-6, with 11 bases fitting TRBD1. This TCR was recovered from an adult man with Graves' hyperthyroidism. Sequenced sample: peripheral blood or thyroid tissue (not recorded which). Here the CDR3 reads CASTIADRGLSPLHF. The CDR3 coding sequence is TGCGCCAGCACCATCGCGGACAGGGGGCTTTCACCCCTCCACTTT.